These T cell receptor beta chains were read from a single sample in a study of control samples from healthy donors and cancer patients. Measured with immunoSEQ multiplex PCR; TCRdb has only the in-frame clones, and not every one. The repertoire holds about 120,000 clones, roughly 90% seen once, with around 7.6% in the top ten. The source material was blood. These receptors were obtained from a woman under 30 in good health. Each CDR3 is given with its conserved first and last residue. Each record gives: clone size, V gene, J gene, D gene, CDR3 protein, CDR3 DNA. A D gene is named only where the DNA matches it firmly. Clone sizes are given selectively: once, few, many, or a class where the clone is expanded.

clone size: -; V gene: TRBV12-3/TRBV12-4; J gene: TRBJ1-5; D gene: -; CDR3 protein: CASSFLGNQPQHF; CDR3 DNA: TGTGCCAGCAGTTTCTTAGGCAATCAGCCCCAGCATTTT
clone size: few; V gene: TRBV4-1; J gene: TRBJ2-7; D gene: TRBD2; CDR3 protein: CASSQAGTSGQYF; CDR3 DNA: TGCGCCAGCAGCCAAGCTGGGACTAGCGGACAGTACTTC
clone size: -; V gene: TRBV27; J gene: TRBJ1-5; D gene: TRBD1; CDR3 protein: CASSLYRGDQPQHF; CDR3 DNA: TGTGCCAGCAGTTTATACAGGGGTGATCAGCCCCAGCATTTT
clone size: -; V gene: TRBV7-9; J gene: TRBJ1-1; D gene: TRBD1; CDR3 protein: CASSNLQGTEAFF; CDR3 DNA: TGTGCCAGCAGCAACTTACAGGGGACTGAAGCTTTCTTT
clone size: -; V gene: TRBV11-2; J gene: TRBJ2-1; D gene: -; CDR3 protein: CASSLDGIGNEQFF; CDR3 DNA: TGTGCCAGCAGCTTAGATGGGATAGGTAATGAGCAGTTCTTC
clone size: -; V gene: TRBV7-2; J gene: TRBJ2-7; D gene: -; CDR3 protein: CASSGSYEQYF; CDR3 DNA: TGTGCCAGCAGCGGATCCTACGAGCAGTACTTC
clone size: -; V gene: TRBV7-9; J gene: TRBJ2-3; D gene: -; CDR3 protein: CASSLAAAASTDTQYF; CDR3 DNA: TGTGCCAGCAGCTTAGCGGCGGCCGCTAGCACAGATACGCAGTATTTT
clone size: -; V gene: TRBV3-1/TRBV3-2; J gene: TRBJ2-1; D gene: -; CDR3 protein: CASSPPLTSRYNEQFF; CDR3 DNA: TGTGCCAGCAGCCCACCCCTGACTTCACGTTACAATGAGCAGTTCTTC
clone size: -; V gene: TRBV12-1; J gene: TRBJ2-5; D gene: -; CDR3 protein: CASSFPTRAETQYF; CDR3 DNA: TGTGCCAGCAGCTTCCCGACTAGGGCGGAGACCCAGTACTTC
clone size: -; V gene: TRBV2; J gene: TRBJ1-1; D gene: -; CDR3 protein: CASSEGYGTNTEAFF; CDR3 DNA: TGTGCCAGCAGTGAAGGGTACGGCACGAACACTGAAGCTTTCTTT
clone size: few; V gene: TRBV7-9; J gene: TRBJ2-2; D gene: -; CDR3 protein: CASSHGSTGELFF; CDR3 DNA: TGTGCCAGCAGCCACGGCAGCACCGGGGAGCTGTTTTTT
clone size: once; V gene: TRBV3-1/TRBV3-2; J gene: TRBJ2-7; D gene: TRBD1; CDR3 protein: CASSPSGTVNGEQYF; CDR3 DNA: TGTGCCAGCAGCCCATCCGGGACAGTAAATGGTGAGCAGTACTTC
clone size: -; V gene: TRBV2; J gene: TRBJ1-2; D gene: TRBD1; CDR3 protein: CASSDYQGADGYTF; CDR3 DNA: TGTGCCAGCAGTGACTATCAGGGGGCGGATGGCTACACCTTC
clone size: -; V gene: TRBV28; J gene: TRBJ2-1; D gene: -; CDR3 protein: CASKNGGVSYNEQFF; CDR3 DNA: TGTGCCAGTAAGAACGGCGGGGTTAGCTACAATGAGCAGTTCTTC
clone size: -; V gene: TRBV18; J gene: TRBJ2-5; D gene: -; CDR3 protein: CASSPSVQETQYF; CDR3 DNA: TGTGCCAGCTCACCATCTGTCCAAGAGACCCAGTACTTC
clone size: -; V gene: TRBV24-1; J gene: TRBJ2-1; D gene: -; CDR3 protein: CATSDSGEQFF; CDR3 DNA: TGTGCCACCAGTGATTCAGGAGAGCAGTTCTTC
clone size: -; V gene: TRBV6-2/TRBV6-3; J gene: TRBJ2-7; D gene: TRBD2; CDR3 protein: CASSRQRAGSYEQYF; CDR3 DNA: TGTGCCAGCAGCCGACAACGAGCGGGGTCCTACGAGCAGTACTTC
clone size: -; V gene: TRBV9; J gene: TRBJ1-1; D gene: -; CDR3 protein: CASSYLGNTEAFF; CDR3 DNA: TGTGCCAGCAGCTATCTAGGGAACACTGAAGCTTTCTTT
clone size: -; V gene: TRBV4-1; J gene: TRBJ2-7; D gene: TRBD2; CDR3 protein: CASSQVSLAGGLGYEQYF; CDR3 DNA: TGCGCCAGCAGCCAAGTATCACTAGCGGGAGGACTGGGCTACGAGCAGTACTTC
clone size: -; V gene: TRBV9; J gene: TRBJ1-1; D gene: -; CDR3 protein: CASSVVQGNTEAFF; CDR3 DNA: TGTGCCAGCAGCGTAGTTCAGGGAAACACTGAAGCTTTCTTT
clone size: -; V gene: TRBV18; J gene: TRBJ2-7; D gene: -; CDR3 protein: CASSPVTASSYEQYF; CDR3 DNA: TGTGCCAGCTCACCAGTAACAGCGAGCTCCTACGAGCAGTACTTC
clone size: -; V gene: TRBV24-1; J gene: TRBJ2-1; D gene: TRBD1; CDR3 protein: CATNDRDSSEQFF; CDR3 DNA: TGTGCCACCAACGACAGGGATAGTAGTGAGCAGTTCTTC
clone size: -; V gene: TRBV18; J gene: TRBJ1-1; D gene: -; CDR3 protein: CASSLQVNTEAFF; CDR3 DNA: TGTGCCAGCTCACTACAGGTAAACACTGAAGCTTTCTTT
clone size: -; V gene: TRBV7-6; J gene: TRBJ2-2; D gene: TRBD1; CDR3 protein: CASSSGQGRAGELFF; CDR3 DNA: TGTGCCAGCAGCTCAGGACAGGGGAGAGCCGGGGAGCTGTTTTTT
clone size: once; V gene: TRBV6-2/TRBV6-3; J gene: TRBJ2-1; D gene: -; CDR3 protein: CASSYLGSNRFF; CDR3 DNA: TGTGCCAGCAGTTACTTGGGATCGAATCGGTTCTTC
clone size: -; V gene: TRBV20-1; J gene: TRBJ2-5; D gene: -; CDR3 protein: CSAGEETQYF; CDR3 DNA: TGCAGTGCAGGGGAAGAGACCCAGTACTTC
clone size: -; V gene: TRBV4-3; J gene: TRBJ1-2; D gene: -; CDR3 protein: CASSQDFQGGVYGYTF; CDR3 DNA: TGCGCCAGCAGCCAAGATTTCCAGGGAGGGGTATATGGCTACACCTTC
clone size: -; V gene: TRBV7-3; J gene: TRBJ2-1; D gene: -; CDR3 protein: CASSLGLGEQFF; CDR3 DNA: TGTGCCAGCAGCTTAGGCCTGGGTGAGCAGTTCTTC
clone size: -; V gene: TRBV7-2; J gene: TRBJ1-2; D gene: TRBD1; CDR3 protein: CASSLSSGQGAGAYGYTF; CDR3 DNA: TGTGCCAGCAGCTTAAGTTCGGGACAGGGGGCAGGGGCCTATGGCTACACCTTC
clone size: -; V gene: TRBV24-1; J gene: TRBJ2-2; D gene: -; CDR3 protein: CATSDLSNTGHGELFF; CDR3 DNA: TGTGCCACCAGTGATTTATCTAACACCGGGCACGGGGAGCTGTTTTTT
clone size: -; V gene: TRBV28; J gene: TRBJ2-7; D gene: TRBD2; CDR3 protein: CASSLAAGGEQYF; CDR3 DNA: TGTGCCAGCAGTTTAGCAGCGGGAGGCGAGCAGTACTTC
clone size: -; V gene: TRBV6-5; J gene: TRBJ2-2; D gene: TRBD2; CDR3 protein: CATSASGNTGELFF; CDR3 DNA: TGTGCCACCTCAGCTAGCGGAAACACCGGGGAGCTGTTTTTT
clone size: -; V gene: TRBV5-4; J gene: TRBJ2-3; D gene: -; CDR3 protein: CASSSPKTDTQYF; CDR3 DNA: TGTGCCAGCAGCTCACCAAAGACAGATACGCAGTATTTT
clone size: -; V gene: TRBV28; J gene: TRBJ1-2; D gene: -; CDR3 protein: CASSLPVTYGYTF; CDR3 DNA: TGTGCCAGCAGTTTACCGGTAACGTATGGCTACACCTTC
clone size: -; V gene: TRBV4-3; J gene: TRBJ1-1; D gene: TRBD1; CDR3 protein: CASSQGRQGNTEAFF; CDR3 DNA: TGCGCCAGCAGCCAAGGTCGACAGGGTAACACTGAAGCTTTCTTT
clone size: -; V gene: TRBV6-5; J gene: TRBJ2-7; D gene: -; CDR3 protein: CASTRGDEQYF; CDR3 DNA: TGTGCCAGCACGAGGGGCGACGAGCAGTACTTC
clone size: -; V gene: TRBV2; J gene: TRBJ2-5; D gene: -; CDR3 protein: CASRQGDKGASETQYF; CDR3 DNA: TGTGCCAGCCGGCAAGGGGATAAAGGAGCATCAGAGACCCAGTACTTC
clone size: -; V gene: TRBV7-2; J gene: TRBJ1-2; D gene: TRBD1; CDR3 protein: CASSFTGVDGYTF; CDR3 DNA: TGTGCCAGCAGTTTTACAGGGGTAGATGGCTACACCTTC
clone size: -; V gene: TRBV2; J gene: TRBJ1-2; D gene: -; CDR3 protein: CASSRQDYGYTF; CDR3 DNA: TGTGCCAGCAGTAGACAGGACTATGGCTACACCTTC
clone size: -; V gene: TRBV4-3; J gene: TRBJ1-5; D gene: -; CDR3 protein: CASSQDGVTNQPQHF; CDR3 DNA: TGCGCCAGCAGCCAAGATGGCGTCACCAATCAGCCCCAGCATTTT
clone size: few; V gene: TRBV2; J gene: TRBJ1-6; D gene: -; CDR3 protein: CASRGADPNSPLHF; CDR3 DNA: TGTGCCAGCAGGGGGGCTGACCCGAATTCACCCCTCCACTTT
clone size: -; V gene: TRBV3-1/TRBV3-2; J gene: TRBJ2-5; D gene: -; CDR3 protein: CASSPENQETQYF; CDR3 DNA: TGTGCCAGCAGCCCCGAGAACCAAGAGACCCAGTACTTC
clone size: -; V gene: TRBV30; J gene: TRBJ2-7; D gene: -; CDR3 protein: CAWSTPRGTLTVEQYF; CDR3 DNA: TGTGCCTGGAGTACCCCCCGGGGGACTCTGACTGTCGAGCAGTACTTC
clone size: -; V gene: TRBV6-7; J gene: TRBJ2-5; D gene: -; CDR3 protein: CASSYQGYVGETQYF; CDR3 DNA: TGTGCCAGCAGTTACCAAGGGTATGTAGGAGAGACCCAGTACTTC
clone size: -; V gene: TRBV2; J gene: TRBJ1-4; D gene: -; CDR3 protein: CASNRVRDEKLFF; CDR3 DNA: TGTGCCAGCAACAGGGTTCGGGATGAAAAACTGTTTTTT
clone size: -; V gene: TRBV9; J gene: TRBJ1-4; D gene: -; CDR3 protein: CASSAGLEGTADEKLFF; CDR3 DNA: TGTGCCAGCAGCGCAGGGCTTGAGGGGACGGCGGATGAAAAACTGTTTTTT
clone size: -; V gene: TRBV7-3; J gene: TRBJ2-3; D gene: -; CDR3 protein: CASSLSLASTDTQYF; CDR3 DNA: TGTGCCAGCAGCTTAAGTCTAGCCAGCACAGATACGCAGTATTTT
clone size: -; V gene: TRBV19; J gene: TRBJ2-7; D gene: -; CDR3 protein: CASTGTDAYEQYF; CDR3 DNA: TGTGCCAGTACCGGGACGGATGCCTACGAGCAGTACTTC
clone size: -; V gene: TRBV5-4; J gene: TRBJ2-7; D gene: -; CDR3 protein: CASSSDYEQYF; CDR3 DNA: TGTGCCAGCAGCTCGGACTACGAGCAGTACTTC
clone size: -; V gene: TRBV6-2/TRBV6-3; J gene: TRBJ2-7; D gene: -; CDR3 protein: CASSRAAVLGVEQYF; CDR3 DNA: TGTGCCAGCAGTCGGGCAGCGGTGCTCGGGGTCGAGCAGTACTTC
clone size: -; V gene: TRBV11-2; J gene: TRBJ1-4; D gene: TRBD1; CDR3 protein: CASSLDILGTGREKLFF; CDR3 DNA: TGTGCCAGCAGCTTAGATATCCTTGGGACAGGCCGTGAAAAACTGTTTTTT